The 6 T cell receptor beta chains reported below all come from one sample, sequenced in a study of OX40 agonist ivuxolimab in advanced cancers. Clones were sequenced by immunoSEQ multiplex PCR, and TCRdb holds only the in-frame ones, with some missing. Found here are more than 95,000 clones, roughly 95% of them singletons; the top ten hold less than 0.2%. Material: CD4+ or CD8+ T cells sorted from blood, obtained in a trial of the OX40 agonist ivuxolimab. These receptors all come from an adult with an advanced solid tumor such as melanoma, head and neck, liver or kidney cancer.

The rearrangement joins TRBV2 to TRBJ1-2; 10 bases fit TRBD1. Per germline, CDR1 SNHLY and CDR2 FYNNEI. There are 13 residues in the CDR3. V lost 4 bases and J lost 8; bases outside the gene matches: 4. The DNA of the CDR3 is TGTGCCAGCAGTGCCGGGACAGGGGACGGCTACACCTTC. It encodes CASSAGTGDGYTF. The full variable domain, completed using reference TRBV2 and TRBJ1-2, is EPEVTQTPSHQVTQMGQEVILRCVPISNHLYFYWYRQILGQKVEFLVSFYNNEISEKSEIFDDQFSVERPDGSNFTLKIRSTKLEDSAMYFCASSAGTGDGYTFGSGTRLTVV.

This chain connects TRBV5-1 to TRBJ2-3, with TRBD1 matching 9 bases. The CDR3 totals 16 residues. Germline V gene data show CDR1 as SGHRS and CDR2 as YFSETQ. V was clipped by 0 bases and J by 4 bases; unmatched bases: 6. This CDR3 is CASSLGGQGAADTQYF. The CDR3 region has the DNA TGCGCCAGCAGCTTGGGGGGACAGGGAGCGGCAGATACGCAGTATTTT.

V is TRBV27 and J is TRBJ2-3; 9 nucleotides align to TRBD1. This CDR3 spans 16 amino acids. CDR1 MNHEY and CDR2 SMNVEV come from the germline V gene (reference sequence). V lost 6 bases and J lost 0; bases outside the gene matches: 7. The CDR3, as DNA: TGTGCCAGCAGCACTGCGGGGACAGGGAGCACAGATACGCAGTATTTT. Its protein is CASSTAGTGSTDTQYF.

The chain couples TRBV7-2 to TRBJ1-5, with no clear D. Germline-derived CDR1 and CDR2 are SGHTA and FQGNSA. This CDR3 contains 14 residues. The ends were cut back, 5 bases at V and 7 bases at J, with 15 bases in the middle. The CDR3 DNA follows: TGTGCCAGCAGCCTGACTGGCTCAGCCCAGCCCCAGCATTTT. Its protein is CASSLTGSAQPQHF. Supplemented by reference TRBV7-2 and TRBJ1-5, the full variable domain reads GAGVSQSPSNKVTEKGKDVELRCDPISGHTALYWYRQSLGQGLEFLIYFQGNSAPDKSGLPSDRFSAERTGGSVSTLTIQRTQQEDSAVYLCASSLTGSAQPQHFGDGTRLSIL.

The chain joins TRBV7-2 to TRBJ1-2; maybe TRBD1 (5 bases). Trimming pared 7 bases from V and 5 bases from J, leaving 20 bases between. The germline V gene encodes CDR1 SGHTA and CDR2 FQGNSA. This CDR3 has 15 residues. The CDR3 nucleotides are TGTGCCAGCACCCAGACAGATGTCTCGTCGTATGGCTACACCTTC. Translating gives CASTQTDVSSYGYTF.

The chain employs TRBV4-3 and TRBJ1-5, with D perhaps matching TRBD1 (6 bases). Germline V gene sequence: CDR1 LGHNA, CDR2 YSLEER. The CDR3 is 15 residues long. Deletions cut 1 base from V and 4 bases from J, with 11 bases between. This CDR3 reads CASSQGLTGNQPQHF. In nucleotides, the CDR3 is TGCGCCAGCAGCCAAGGGTTAACAGGGAATCAGCCCCAGCATTTT.